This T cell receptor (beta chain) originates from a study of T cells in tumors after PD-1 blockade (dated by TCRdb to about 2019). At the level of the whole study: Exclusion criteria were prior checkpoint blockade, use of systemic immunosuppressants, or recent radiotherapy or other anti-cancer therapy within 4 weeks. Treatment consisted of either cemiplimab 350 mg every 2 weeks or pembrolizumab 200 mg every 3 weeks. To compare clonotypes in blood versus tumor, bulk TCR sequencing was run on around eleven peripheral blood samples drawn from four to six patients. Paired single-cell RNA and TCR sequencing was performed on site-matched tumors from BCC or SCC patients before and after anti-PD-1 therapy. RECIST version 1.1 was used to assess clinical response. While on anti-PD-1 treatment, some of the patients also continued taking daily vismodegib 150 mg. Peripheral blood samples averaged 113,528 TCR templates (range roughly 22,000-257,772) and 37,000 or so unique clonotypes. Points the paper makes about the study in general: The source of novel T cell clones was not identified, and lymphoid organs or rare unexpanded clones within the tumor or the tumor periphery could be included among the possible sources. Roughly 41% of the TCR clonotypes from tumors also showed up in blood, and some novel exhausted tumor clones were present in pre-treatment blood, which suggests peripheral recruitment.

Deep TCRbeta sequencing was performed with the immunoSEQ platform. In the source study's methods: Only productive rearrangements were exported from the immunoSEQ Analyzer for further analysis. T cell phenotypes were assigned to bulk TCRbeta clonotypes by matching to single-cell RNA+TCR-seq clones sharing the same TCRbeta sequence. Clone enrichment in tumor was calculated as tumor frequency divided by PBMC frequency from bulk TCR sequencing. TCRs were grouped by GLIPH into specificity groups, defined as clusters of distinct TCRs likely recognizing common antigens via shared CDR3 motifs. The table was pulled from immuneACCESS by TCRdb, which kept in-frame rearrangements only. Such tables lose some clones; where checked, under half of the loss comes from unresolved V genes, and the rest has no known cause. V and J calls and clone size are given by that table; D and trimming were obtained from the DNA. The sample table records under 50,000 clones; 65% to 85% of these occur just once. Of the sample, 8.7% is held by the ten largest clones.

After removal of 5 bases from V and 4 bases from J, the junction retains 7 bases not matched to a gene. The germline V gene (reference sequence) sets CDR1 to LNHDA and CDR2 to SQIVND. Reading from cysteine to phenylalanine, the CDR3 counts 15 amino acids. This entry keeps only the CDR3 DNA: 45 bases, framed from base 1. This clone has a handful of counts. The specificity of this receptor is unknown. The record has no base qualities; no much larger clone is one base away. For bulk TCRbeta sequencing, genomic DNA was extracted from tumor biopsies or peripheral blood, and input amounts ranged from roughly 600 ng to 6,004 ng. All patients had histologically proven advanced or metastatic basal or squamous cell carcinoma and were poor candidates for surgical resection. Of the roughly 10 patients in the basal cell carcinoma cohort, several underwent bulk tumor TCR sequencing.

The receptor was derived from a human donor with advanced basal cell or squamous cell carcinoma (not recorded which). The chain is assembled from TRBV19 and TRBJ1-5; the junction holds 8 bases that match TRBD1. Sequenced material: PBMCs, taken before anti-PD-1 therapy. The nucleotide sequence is TGTGCCAGTAGTCGGGACAGGATTCGGAATCAGCCCCAGCATTTT. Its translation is CASSRDRIRNQPQHF.